What follows are 18 T cell receptor beta chains derived from one specimen sequenced in a study of identical twins. Each CDR3 protein is one row after TCRdb ran MiXCR on the 5' RACE reads. The sample carries about 530,000 distinct CDR3 sequences, around 20% recorded once. The same specimen was also included in a second study, on yellow fever vaccine responses in identical twins.

Source material: CD4+ T cells sorted from blood. The source is a woman younger than 30 in good health.

This clonotype was recorded a few times. V usage is TRBV6-1 and J usage is TRBJ1-4; D call uncertain. CDR1 is MNHNS, CDR2 SASEGT, per germline. CDR3 length: 15 residues. V was clipped by 6 bases and J by 3 bases, with 14 bases between them. The CDR3 nucleotides read TGTGCCAGCAGCGCCGGACCACCATCTAATGAAAAACTGTTTTTT. Its protein is CASSAGPPSNEKLFF.

This clonotype was counted between two and nine times. The chain has TRBV6-1 and TRBJ1-5; D is possibly TRBD1 (6 bases). CDR3 size: 13 residues. Trimming stripped 8 bases from V and 7 bases from J, with 15 bases between. Looked up from germline, CDR1 is MNHNS and CDR2 is SASEGT. The CDR3, as DNA: TGTGCCAGCTCCGGACAGTTCGGACAGCCCCAGCATTTT. As protein: CASSGQFGQPQHF.

V and J are TRBV5-1 and TRBJ2-4; D remains ambiguous. V lost 0 bases to trimming and J lost 8 bases, with 12 bases between them. The CDR3 is 14 residues long. CDR1 and CDR2 (germline): SGHRS, YFSETQ. CDR3 DNA: TGCGCCAGCAGCTTGGACAAGTTTTTAGACATTCAGTACTTC. The encoded protein is CASSLDKFLDIQYF.

A few counts support this clonotype. This chain connects TRBV6-1 to TRBJ2-7; 8 positions match TRBD1. J gave up 2 bases and V 3 bases, and 6 bases lay outside the gene matches. This CDR3 is built from 15 residues. CDR1 is MNHNS, CDR2 SASEGT, per germline. The CDR3 coding sequence is TGTGCCAGCAGTGAGCAGGGGGCGGTCACCTACGAGCAGTACGTC. Protein: CASSEQGAVTYEQYV.

The chain links TRBV10-2 to TRBJ2-5; maybe TRBD2 (5 bases). There are 14 residues in the CDR3. The V and J ends lost 2 bases and 1 base respectively, with 8 bases between them. Germline assignment: CDR1 WSHSY and CDR2 SAAADI. DNA for the CDR3: TGCGCCAGCAGTGAGGGGCTAGCCCAAGAGACCCAGTACTTC. This codes for CASSEGLAQETQYF.

This clonotype was counted between two and nine times. This chain joins TRBV11-3 and TRBJ2-1; 9 bases agree with TRBD2. The V gene end was trimmed by 0 bases and the J gene end by 3 bases; junction bases not matched to a gene: 9. CDR3 length equals 18 residues. Germline CDR1 reads SGHNT; CDR2 reads YENEEA. Written as DNA, the CDR3 is TGTGCCAGCAGCTTAGATCGAGCGGGAGGAATTAGCTACAATGAGCAGTTCTTC. Encoded protein: CASSLDRAGGISYNEQFF.

The genes are TRBV18 and TRBJ1-5; D might be TRBD1 (6 bases). Looked up from germline, CDR1 is KGHSH and CDR2 is LQKENI. The CDR3 consists of 13 residues. The V end was cut by 6 bases, the J end by 1 base, with 7 bases between. The CDR3 DNA reads as TGTGCCAGCTCCGGACAGAGCAATCAGCCCCAGCATTTT. Its protein product is CASSGQSNQPQHF.

The chain couples TRBV3-1 to TRBJ1-1, with D uncertain. This CDR3 contains 14 residues. V dropped 0 bases and J dropped 11 bases, with 16 bases sitting between them. Germline V lookup: CDR1 LGHDT, CDR2 YNNKEL (reference sequence). Here the CDR3 DNA reads TGTGCCAGCAGCCAAGATAAGATGTCCCCCAAGGCTTTCTTT. The encoded protein is CASSQDKMSPKAFF.

The rearrangement joins TRBV5-1 to TRBJ2-1, with 7 bases fitting TRBD1. Germline V gives CDR1 SGHRS, CDR2 YFSETQ. There are 16 residues in the CDR3. J was trimmed by 4 bases and V by 3 bases; bases with no gene match: 10. For the CDR3, the DNA is TGCGCCAGCAGCTCCCACCCGGGACAGCCATACAATGAGCAGTTCTTC. It translates to CASSSHPGQPYNEQFF.

Only a few counts were recorded for this clonotype. This chain connects TRBV19 to TRBJ2-1; D is uncertain. The germline gives CDR1 LNHDA, CDR2 SQIVND (reference sequence). The CDR3 has 16 amino acids. V was trimmed by 6 bases and J by 6 bases, leaving 21 bases between them. Here the CDR3 DNA reads TGTGCCAGTAGGAGGACGGGCCGTTTTACTTCCAATGAGCAGTTCTTC. Its protein product is CASRRTGRFTSNEQFF.

This clonotype showed up just a few times. The rearrangement links TRBV7-8 to TRBJ2-5; 11 bases map to TRBD2. Losses at the gene ends were 5 bases for V and 5 bases for J; bases not matched to a gene: 10. Germline V gene data show CDR1 as SGHVS and CDR2 as FQNEAQ. The CDR3 is 16 amino acids. The CDR3 region is CASSQRRLAGLETQYF. CDR3 coding DNA: TGTGCCAGCAGCCAGCGTCGACTAGCGGGGTTGGAGACCCAGTACTTC.

This clonotype was detected only a few times. V is TRBV5-1 and J is TRBJ2-2, with a weak D call TRBD2 (5 bases). The CDR3 covers 14 residues. CDR1 is SGHRS, CDR2 YFSETQ, per germline. Trimming removed 3 bases from V and 6 bases from J, with 12 bases in between. The CDR3 is CASSSGSVAGELFF. CDR3 nucleotide sequence: TGCGCCAGCAGCTCGGGGTCTGTGGCCGGGGAGCTGTTTTTT. Drawing the rest from reference TRBV5-1 and TRBJ2-2, the complete variable domain is KAGVTQTPRYLIKTRGQQVTLSCSPISGHRSVSWYQQTPGQGLQFLFEYFSETQRNKGNFPGRFSGRQFSNSRSEMNVSTLELGDSALYLCASSSGSVAGELFFGEGSRLTVL.

The chain couples TRBV5-1 to TRBJ2-7, with D hard to call. CDR3 length equals 13 residues. Germline CDR1 and CDR2: SGHRS and YFSETQ. The ends were cut back, 0 bases at V and 3 bases at J, with 7 bases in the middle. Here the CDR3 DNA reads TGCGCCAGCAGCTTGGATACGGACTACGAGCAGTACTTC. This gives the protein CASSLDTDYEQYF.

The chain joins TRBV12-3 or TRBV12-4 to TRBJ2-7; 12 bases are shared with TRBD2. CDR3 length: 16 amino acids. With 6 bases clipped from V and 2 bases from J, the junction kept 8 bases outside the gene matches. DNA for the CDR3: TGTGCCAGCAGCCAAAGGACTAGCGGGGCCCCCTACGAGCAGTACTTC. This codes for CASSQRTSGAPYEQYF.

The genes are TRBV27 and TRBJ2-7, with 8 bases fitting TRBD2. This CDR3 comprises 17 residues. Germline CDR1 is MNHEY and CDR2 is SMNVEV (reference sequence). Unmatched junction bases numbered 7, after V lost 0 bases and J lost 0 bases. The CDR3 bases are TGTGCCAGCAGTTTATCGATTAGCGGGACATACTCCTACGAGCAGTACTTC. Residues: CASSLSISGTYSYEQYF.

The gene calls are TRBV6-6 and TRBJ1-1, with 7 bases that match TRBD1. The V gene end was trimmed by 5 bases and the J gene end by 7 bases; junction bases not matched to a gene: 7. Germline CDR1 and CDR2: MNHNY and SVGAGI (reference sequence). This CDR3 contains 13 residues. CDR3 amino acids: CASSNRDSYEAFF. The CDR3, as DNA: TGTGCCAGCAGTAACCGGGACAGTTATGAAGCTTTCTTT.

The rearrangement links TRBV5-6 to TRBJ2-7; 9 bases match TRBD1. Germline-derived CDR1 and CDR2 are SGHDT and YYEEEE. V was clipped by 2 bases and J by 5 bases; unmatched bases: 8. This CDR3 comprises 15 residues. CDR3: CASSFTGTGSDEQYV. The CDR3 nucleotides read TGTGCCAGCAGCTTTACCGGGACAGGGTCGGACGAGCAGTACGTC.

With regard to this clonotype: A much larger clone differs from this one at a single base, so this may be a read error. The chain employs TRBV6-5 and TRBJ2-2, with 8 bases identical to TRBD2. The CDR3 extends over 14 amino acids. CDR1 is MNHEY, CDR2 SVGAGI, per germline. CDR3 residues: CASSYSFVERELVF. For the CDR3, the DNA is TGTGCCAGCAGTTACTCGTTCGTGGAGCGGGAGCTGGTTTTT.